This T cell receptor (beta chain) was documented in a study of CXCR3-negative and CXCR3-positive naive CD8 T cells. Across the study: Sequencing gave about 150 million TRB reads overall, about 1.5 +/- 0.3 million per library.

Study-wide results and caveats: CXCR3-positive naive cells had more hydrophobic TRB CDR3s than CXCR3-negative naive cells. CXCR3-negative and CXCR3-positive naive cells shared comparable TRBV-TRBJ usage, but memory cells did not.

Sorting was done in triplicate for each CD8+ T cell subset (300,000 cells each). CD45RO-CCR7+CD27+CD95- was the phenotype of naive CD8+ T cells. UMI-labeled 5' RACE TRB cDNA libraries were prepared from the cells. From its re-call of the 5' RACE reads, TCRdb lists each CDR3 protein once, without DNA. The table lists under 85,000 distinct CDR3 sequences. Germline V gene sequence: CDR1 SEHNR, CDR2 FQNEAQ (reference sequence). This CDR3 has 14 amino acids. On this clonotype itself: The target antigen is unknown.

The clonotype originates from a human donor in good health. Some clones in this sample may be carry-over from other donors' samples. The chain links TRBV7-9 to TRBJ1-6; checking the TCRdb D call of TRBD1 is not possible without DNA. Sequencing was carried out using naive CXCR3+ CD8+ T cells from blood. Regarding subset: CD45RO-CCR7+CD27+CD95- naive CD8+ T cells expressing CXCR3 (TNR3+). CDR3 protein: CASSGGTGYSPLHF.